These T cell receptor beta chains were read from a single sample in a study of graft-versus-host responses after intestinal transplantation. Produced via immunoSEQ multiplex PCR; TCRdb's table is partial and in-frame only. This table holds nearly 90,000 clones, roughly four fifths found once. Their target antigens are unknown. Sequenced here: unstimulated CD8+ T cells sorted from spleen or lymph node cells, sampled before intestinal transplant. These receptors originate from a human donor who received an intestinal transplant. Both conserved end residues are part of each CDR3. D genes are given only for firm matches. Only some rows state a clone size, as once, few, many or a class for expanded clones.

. . TRBJ2-7 TRBV28 CASSLVAGQYEQYF TGTGCCAGCAGTTTAGTAGCGGGACAGTACGAGCAGTACTTC
. . TRBJ2-7 TRBV25-1 CASSAYEQYF TGTGCCAGCAGTGCCTACGAGCAGTACTTC
. . TRBJ2-7 TRBV27 CASSLSLGQSNEQYF TGTGCCAGCAGTTTATCGCTGGGCCAGTCCAACGAGCAGTACTTC
. . TRBJ2-7 TRBV9 CASSVSPGAGLREQYF TGTGCCAGCAGCGTAAGCCCTGGGGCGGGGTTACGGGAGCAGTACTTC
. TRBD2 TRBJ2-7 TRBV30 CAWSIGVTSGAYEQYF TGTGCCTGGAGCATTGGAGTGACTAGCGGGGCCTACGAGCAGTACTTC
. . TRBJ1-1 TRBV5-1 CASSLYQHRDTEAFF TGCGCCAGCAGCTTGTATCAGCATCGGGACACTGAAGCTTTCTTT
. . TRBJ1-2 TRBV5-1 CASSLVQTPTEGYGYTF TGCGCCAGCAGCTTGGTACAGACCCCAACGGAAGGCTATGGCTACACCTTC
. . TRBJ1-2 TRBV11-2 CASSFTWGGRGYTF TGTGCCAGCAGCTTCACGTGGGGAGGACGAGGCTACACCTTC
. . TRBJ1-4 TRBV28 CASSWGRTEFHEKLFF TGTGCCAGCAGTTGGGGACGTACGGAGTTCCATGAAAAACTGTTTTTT
. TRBD2 TRBJ2-7 TRBV14 CASSQETGRQINTSGTLDEQYF TGTGCCAGCAGCCAGGAGACCGGGAGACAGATCAACACTAGCGGCACTTTGGACGAGCAGTACTTC
. TRBD1 TRBJ1-2 TRBV9 CASSPETGYGYTF TGTGCCAGCAGCCCGGAGACAGGGTATGGCTACACCTTC
. . TRBJ2-1 TRBV9 CASSVSGPIGNEQFF TGTGCCAGCAGCGTAAGTGGGCCCATTGGGAATGAGCAGTTCTTC
. TRBD2 TRBJ2-3 TRBV6-5 CASSSGLAGEDTQYF TGTGCCAGCAGCTCCGGACTAGCGGGAGAAGATACGCAGTATTTT
. TRBD2 TRBJ2-1 TRBV4-1 CASSRVAGYPSTHEQFF TGCGCCAGCAGCCGTGTAGCGGGGTACCCCTCTACCCATGAGCAGTTCTTC
once TRBD2 TRBJ2-5 TRBV9 CASSATTSDHGETQYF TGTGCCAGCAGCGCCACGACTAGCGACCACGGGGAGACCCAGTACTTC
. . TRBJ2-1 TRBV7-9 CASSLRPAFPHEQFF TGTGCCAGCAGCTTAAGGCCAGCCTTCCCCCATGAGCAGTTCTTC
. TRBD2 TRBJ2-7 TRBV29-1 CSFRTSAYEQYF TGCAGCTTCCGGACTAGCGCCTACGAGCAGTACTTC
. . TRBJ1-1 TRBV10-3 CAISEYYQGEDTEAFF TGTGCCATCAGTGAGTATTACCAGGGAGAGGACACTGAAGCTTTCTTT
. . TRBJ1-2 TRBV6-6 CASRGAGNGYTF TGTGCCAGCAGGGGGGCAGGGAACGGCTACACCTTC
. TRBD1 TRBJ1-5 TRBV5-1 CASSPGTGPNQPQHF TGCGCCAGCAGCCCTGGGACAGGACCTAATCAGCCCCAGCATTTT
once . TRBJ1-1 TRBV6-7 CASRPINTQGQGTEAFF TGTGCCAGCAGACCCATCAATACCCAGGGTCAGGGCACTGAAGCTTTCTTT
. . TRBJ1-1 TRBV28 CASIPSPTNTEAFF TGTGCCAGCATTCCCTCCCCAACGAACACTGAAGCTTTCTTT
. . TRBJ1-1 TRBV6-5 CASSIQGSGTEAFF TGTGCCAGCAGCATTCAGGGGAGTGGCACTGAAGCTTTCTTT
. . TRBJ2-1 TRBV4-1 CASSQEAGTTYNEQFF TGCGCCAGCAGCCAAGAAGCCGGGACCACCTACAATGAGCAGTTCTTC
. TRBD1 TRBJ2-1 TRBV18 CASSPPWDRGDNEQFF TGTGCCAGCTCACCACCATGGGACAGGGGAGACAATGAGCAGTTCTTC
. TRBD2 TRBJ2-3 TRBV29-1 CSVFRLAGGQSTQYF TGCAGCGTTTTCCGACTAGCGGGGGGGCAGAGTACGCAGTATTTT
. . TRBJ2-3 TRBV4-2 CASSQDLATTDTQYF TGTGCCAGCAGCCAAGATCTAGCTACGACAGATACGCAGTATTTT
. TRBD2 TRBJ2-1 TRBV7-3 CASSFLAGGPTEQFF TGTGCCAGCAGCTTCTTAGCGGGGGGGCCTACTGAGCAGTTCTTC
. TRBD1 TRBJ1-2 TRBV6-1 CASSEADRADHKWGYGYTF TGTGCCAGCAGTGAAGCGGACAGGGCCGACCATAAATGGGGCTATGGCTACACCTTC
. TRBD2 TRBJ2-2 TRBV5-1 CASATSGISTGELFF TGCGCCAGCGCAACTAGCGGGATTTCGACCGGGGAGCTGTTTTTT
. . TRBJ2-1 TRBV21-1 CASSSPLTSVESSYNEQFF TGTGCCAGCAGTTCCCCACTTACTAGCGTCGAGAGCTCCTACAATGAGCAGTTCTTC
. TRBD2 TRBJ2-7 TRBV7-6 CASSLASGGAIAYEQYF TGTGCCAGCAGCTTAGCTAGCGGGGGGGCCATCGCCTACGAGCAGTACTTC
. TRBD1 TRBJ1-2 TRBV19 CASSYGTANYGYTF TGTGCCAGTAGTTACGGGACAGCTAACTATGGCTACACCTTC
. TRBD1 TRBJ2-7 TRBV23-1 CASRNRGPYEQYF TGCGCCAGCAGGAACAGGGGTCCCTACGAGCAGTACTTC
. . TRBJ1-2 TRBV4-1 CASSQDRGHNYGYTF TGCGCCAGCAGCCAAGATCGGGGACATAACTATGGCTACACCTTC
. . TRBJ1-1 TRBV13 CASSLSEGGHTEAFF TGTGCCAGCAGCCTCAGTGAGGGGGGACACACTGAAGCTTTCTTT
. TRBD2 TRBJ2-3 TRBV2 CASSAGLAGSTDTQYF TGTGCCAGCAGTGCGGGACTAGCGGGGTCCACAGATACGCAGTATTTT
. TRBD1 TRBJ1-6 TRBV6-1 CASSETGTDNSPLHF TGTGCCAGCAGTGAAACGGGGACAGATAATTCACCCCTCCACTTT
. TRBD1 TRBJ1-4 TRBV2 CASLSGVRGINEKLFF TGTGCCAGCCTCTCCGGGGTCAGGGGGATTAATGAAAAACTGTTTTTT
. . TRBJ2-1 TRBV6-5 CASSYTPESSHNEQFF TGTGCCAGCAGTTACACGCCAGAGAGCTCCCACAATGAGCAGTTCTTC
. . TRBJ1-5 TRBV27 CASSSTGRGNQPQHF TGTGCCAGCAGTTCTACAGGGAGGGGAAATCAGCCCCAGCATTTT
once TRBD2 TRBJ2-7 TRBV9 CASSEGGDEQYF TGTGCCAGCAGCGAGGGAGGGGACGAGCAGTACTTC
. TRBD2 TRBJ2-5 TRBV6-5 CASSPGTRGTQYF TGTGCCAGCAGTCCGGGGACTAGGGGGACCCAGTACTTC
once . TRBJ2-7 TRBV9 CASSVAGNEQYF TGTGCCAGCAGCGTAGCGGGAAACGAGCAGTACTTC
. TRBD2 TRBJ2-3 TRBV9 CASSVEGSGRSTDTQYF TGTGCCAGCAGCGTAGAGGGGAGCGGGAGGAGTACAGATACGCAGTATTTT
. TRBD2 TRBJ2-1 TRBV28 CASSLPLAGEWDEQFF TGTGCCAGCAGTTTACCCCTAGCGGGAGAGTGGGATGAGCAGTTCTTC
once . TRBJ1-3 TRBV7-3 CASSLTGQSSDTIYF TGTGCCAGCAGCTTAACAGGACAGTCATCAGACACCATATATTTT
. . TRBJ2-3 TRBV21-1 CASSKVLAGGTDTQYF TGTGCCAGCAGCAAAGTATTAGCTGGCGGCACAGATACGCAGTATTTT
. . TRBJ2-3 TRBV6-5 CASSLGGTDTQYF TGTGCCAGCAGTTTAGGGGGCACAGATACGCAGTATTTT
. . TRBJ2-1 TRBV7-7 CASSLGLGDNEQFF TGTGCTAGCAGCTTGGGGCTGGGCGACAATGAGCAGTTCTTC
. TRBD1 TRBJ2-1 TRBV6-5 CASSKWDRADNEQFF TGTGCCAGCAGCAAGTGGGACAGGGCTGACAATGAGCAGTTCTTC
. TRBD1 TRBJ2-3 TRBV2 CASSETGTGSSTDTQYF TGTGCCAGCAGTGAAACAGGGACAGGATCCAGCACAGATACGCAGTATTTT
. . TRBJ2-7 TRBV7-9 CASSLENTDYEQYF TGTGCCAGCAGCTTAGAAAACACCGACTACGAGCAGTACTTC
once TRBD2 TRBJ2-7 TRBV6-5 CASRTSHSSYEQYF TGTGCCAGCCGGACTAGCCATAGCTCCTACGAGCAGTACTTC
. . TRBJ2-1 TRBV2 CASSEWDRLRSSYNEQFF TGTGCCAGCAGTGAATGGGACCGCCTAAGAAGCTCCTACAATGAGCAGTTCTTC
once . TRBJ2-7 TRBV7-3 CASSLTPGVAGYEQYF TGTGCCAGCAGCTTAACTCCCGGTGTGGCGGGCTACGAGCAGTACTTC
. TRBD1 TRBJ2-7 TRBV6-1 CASRPGQPWDEQYF TGTGCCAGCAGGCCGGGACAGCCCTGGGACGAGCAGTACTTC
. . TRBJ1-1 TRBV27 CASSLYSTGYTEAFF TGTGCCAGCAGTTTATATTCAACAGGGTACACTGAAGCTTTCTTT
. . TRBJ1-4 TRBV4-1 CASSPGDGEKLFF TGCGCCAGCAGCCCTGGGGACGGTGAAAAACTGTTTTTT